The 29 T cell receptor beta chains listed next were all sequenced from one sample in a study of beta chain features in type 1 diabetes. Expressed TCRB transcripts were sequenced because the entire RNA isolate underwent reverse transcription. Sequenced by immunoSEQ multiplex PCR; TCRdb stores in-frame clones only, minus some. The repertoire holds under 250,000 clones, roughly 13% seen once, with about 0.027% in the top ten. The sequenced sample was naive CD4+ T cells from blood. These receptor sequences come from a woman aged 35 to 49 in good health.

This clone was picked up a small number of times. V gene TRBV5-4 combines with J gene TRBJ2-7, with 7 bases fitting TRBD1. CDR3 size: 15 residues. Germline values: CDR1 SGHNT, CDR2 YYREEE (reference sequence). Germline trimming cut 0 bases from V and 3 bases from J; bases unmatched to any gene: 6. CDR3 in amino acids: CASSLGGQPIYEQYF. CDR3 in DNA: TGTGCCAGCAGCTTGGGGGGACAGCCCATCTACGAGCAGTACTTC. The whole variable domain, remainder taken from reference TRBV5-4 and TRBJ2-7, is ETGVTQSPTHLIKTRGQQVTLRCSSQSGHNTVSWYQQALGQGPQFIFQYYREEENGRGNFPPRFSGLQFPNYSSELNVNALELDDSALYLCASSLGGQPIYEQYFGPGTRLTVT.

This clone was observed a handful of times. V is TRBV19 and J is TRBJ1-1; D gene uncertain. The V gene lost 1 base and the J gene lost 4 bases, with 4 bases spanning the gap. The CDR3 contains 12 residues. CDR1 and CDR2 (germline): LNHDA, SQIVND (reference sequence). CDR3 amino acids: CASSIGSTEAFF. As DNA, the CDR3 is TGTGCCAGTAGTATAGGGAGCACTGAAGCTTTCTTT.

This clone was seen a single time. The chain carries TRBV5-4 and TRBJ1-6; possibly TRBD1 for D (6 bases). V was clipped by 3 bases and J by 4 bases, with 14 bases between them. Germline CDR1 and CDR2: SGHNT and YYREEE (reference sequence). CDR3 length: 16 amino acids. The CDR3 reads CASSSTRGQYNSPLHF. Written as DNA, the CDR3 is TGTGCCAGCAGCTCCACCAGGGGCCAGTATAATTCACCCCTCCACTTT.

CDR3 amino acids: CASSNSREKGDEKLFF. The CDR3 bases are TGCGCCAGCAGCAACAGCAGGGAAAAGGGGGATGAAAAACTGTTTTTT. This chain uses TRBV5-1 with TRBJ1-4, with a weak D call TRBD1 (6 bases). The CDR3 is 16 amino acids. Deletions cut 4 bases from V and 6 bases from J, with 19 bases between. Germline assignment: CDR1 SGHRS and CDR2 YFSETQ. Full variable domain (missing parts from reference TRBV5-1 and TRBJ1-4): KAGVTQTPRYLIKTRGQQVTLSCSPISGHRSVSWYQQTPGQGLQFLFEYFSETQRNKGNFPGRFSGRQFSNSRSEMNVSTLELGDSALYLCASSNSREKGDEKLFFGSGTQLSVL.

The chain has TRBV28 and TRBJ1-1; TRBD1 matches at 9 bases. The CDR3 consists of 15 residues. Germline CDR1 is MDHEN and CDR2 is SYDVKM. J gave up 2 bases and V 10 bases, and 11 bases lay outside the gene matches. The chain's CDR3 is CAIRDRAVSNTEAFF. The CDR3 DNA reads as TGTGCCATCAGGGACAGGGCGGTTTCAAACACTGAAGCTTTCTTT.

This clone was detected a few times. In nucleotides, the CDR3 is TGCGCCAGCAGCCAAGACGACAGGGATCCTGGAAACACCATATATTTT. It translates to CASSQDDRDPGNTIYF. This chain links TRBV4-3 with TRBJ1-3; TRBD1 agrees at 7 bases. Germline trimming cut 0 bases from V and 2 bases from J; bases unmatched to any gene: 4. Germline V lookup: CDR1 LGHNA, CDR2 YSLEER. This CDR3 region has 16 residues.

V and J are TRBV5-1 and TRBJ2-5, with TRBD1 identical over 8 bases. V shed 4 bases and J 5 bases; nucleotides not matched to a gene: 10. Germline assignment: CDR1 SGHRS and CDR2 YFSETQ. The CDR3 runs 15 residues. CDR3 region: CASSQAPGGDETQYF. The CDR3 DNA reads TGCGCCAGCAGCCAAGCGCCAGGGGGCGACGAGACCCAGTACTTC.

In the case of this clone: The sample contains more than one DNA sequence encoding this CDR3. This sequence joins TRBV29-1 and TRBJ1-2, with 10 bases aligning to TRBD1. The trim removed 1 base at V and 5 bases at J, leaving 7 bases unmatched. The CDR3 runs to 15 residues. From germline, CDR1 is SQVTM and CDR2 ANQGSEA. The CDR3 DNA is TGCAGCGTTGAAGGGTCTGGACAGGGGGAATATGGCTACACCTTC. As protein: CSVEGSGQGEYGYTF.

The chain has TRBV28 and TRBJ1-2; D uncertain. V was trimmed by 4 bases and J by 5 bases, leaving 8 bases between them. In germline, CDR1 is MDHEN, CDR2 SYDVKM. This CDR3 has 12 amino acids. CDR3 loop: CASSWQYYGYTF. CDR3 nucleotides: TGTGCCAGCAGTTGGCAGTATTATGGCTACACCTTC.

This clone was counted between two and nine times. The chain employs TRBV2 and TRBJ2-5, with 8 bases identical to TRBD2. The CDR3 is 14 residues long. CDR1 and CDR2 (germline): SNHLY, FYNNEI. With 3 bases clipped from V and 3 bases from J, the junction kept 3 bases outside the gene matches. DNA for the CDR3: TGTGCCAGCAGTGACGGAGCGGGGGAAGAGACCCAGTACTTC. This encodes CASSDGAGEETQYF.

The chain carries TRBV7-9 and TRBJ1-2; tentative D call: TRBD1 (5 bases). Germline V lookup: CDR1 SEHNR, CDR2 FQNEAQ (reference sequence). This CDR3 is built from 14 residues. Trimming took 8 bases from V and 4 from J, leaving 17 bases between them. The CDR3 protein is CASLAGRSAYGYTF. In DNA, the CDR3 is TGTGCCAGCTTGGCGGGACGCTCGGCCTATGGCTACACCTTC.

This sequence joins TRBV11-2 and TRBJ2-1; 11 bases are a match to TRBD1. After removal of 10 bases from V and 12 bases from J, the junction contained 14 bases not matched to a gene. Germline values: CDR1 SGHAT, CDR2 FQNNGV. This CDR3 is built from 14 residues. DNA of the CDR3: TGTGCCACGCGCCCCGGGACAGGGGGTTATCGGCAGTTCTTC. Its protein product is CATRPGTGGYRQFF.

The rearrangement links TRBV19 to TRBJ1-4; no clear D. CDR1 and CDR2 from the germline V gene are LNHDA and SQIVND (reference sequence). The CDR3 runs to 15 residues. V dropped 7 bases and J dropped 0 bases, with 12 bases sitting between them. CDR3 residues: CASKVAGATNEKLFF. In DNA, the CDR3 is TGTGCCAGTAAAGTGGCGGGAGCAACTAATGAAAAACTGTTTTTT.

The genes are TRBV5-1 and TRBJ1-1, with D possibly TRBD1 on 5 matching bases. V was clipped by 0 bases and J by 1 base, with 16 bases between them. CDR1 and CDR2 (germline): SGHRS, YFSETQ. This CDR3 spans 17 amino acids. The CDR3: CASSLETDPLANTEAFF. The CDR3 region has the DNA TGCGCCAGCAGCTTGGAGACAGACCCACTCGCGAACACTGAAGCTTTCTTT.

The rearrangement uses TRBV5-4 and TRBJ1-2, with TRBD1 as a possible D gene (6 bases). The germline gives CDR1 SGHNT, CDR2 YYREEE (reference sequence). The CDR3 totals 16 residues. The V and J ends lost 0 bases and 3 bases respectively, with 15 bases between them. CDR3 residues: CASSLAPGAGDYGYTF. CDR3 nucleotides: TGTGCCAGCAGCTTGGCACCGGGGGCGGGGGACTATGGCTACACCTTC.

This clone was seen at least ten times. This chain connects TRBV9 to TRBJ2-1; 9 nucleotides align to TRBD2. V lost 3 bases, J lost 2 bases, and 3 bases stayed unmatched. CDR1 SGDLS and CDR2 YYNGEE come from the germline V gene. CDR3 length equals 15 residues. CDR3 region: CASSGPSGTYNEQFF. The DNA for the CDR3 is TGTGCCAGCAGCGGTCCTAGCGGGACCTACAATGAGCAGTTCTTC.

The rearrangement joins TRBV5-6 to TRBJ1-6; D is unresolved. V was cut by 4 bases and J by 8 bases, with 10 bases left in between. Per germline, CDR1 SGHDT and CDR2 YYEEEE. This CDR3 is 13 amino acids long. This CDR3 is CASSLRGDSPLHF. The CDR3 nucleotides read TGTGCCAGCAGCCTGCGCGGGGATTCACCCCTCCACTTT.

The chain couples TRBV4-3 to TRBJ2-5; maybe TRBD1 (6 bases). Germline V gene data show CDR1 as LGHNA and CDR2 as YSLEER. V was cut by 1 base and J by 3 bases, with 9 bases left in between. This CDR3 has 14 amino acids. The CDR3 loop is CASSQGRGEETQYF. The CDR3 coding sequence is TGCGCCAGCAGCCAAGGCAGGGGAGAAGAGACCCAGTACTTC.

V gene TRBV5-1 combines with J gene TRBJ1-1; D is unresolved. The V and J ends lost 1 base and 1 base respectively, with 11 bases between them. The CDR3 totals 15 residues. The germline CDR1 and CDR2 sequences are SGHRS and YFSETQ. In DNA, the CDR3 is TGCGCCAGCAGCTTGTCGGTAAATTCGAACACTGAAGCTTTCTTT. It translates to CASSLSVNSNTEAFF. The whole variable domain, remainder taken from reference TRBV5-1 and TRBJ1-1, is KAGVTQTPRYLIKTRGQQVTLSCSPISGHRSVSWYQQTPGQGLQFLFEYFSETQRNKGNFPGRFSGRQFSNSRSEMNVSTLELGDSALYLCASSLSVNSNTEAFFGQGTRLTVV.

Only a few counts were recorded for this clone. This chain joins TRBV6-6 and TRBJ1-2, with D possibly being TRBD1 (6 bases). The CDR3 runs 12 residues. The germline gives CDR1 MNHNY, CDR2 SVGAGI (reference sequence). The V end was cut by 5 bases, the J end by 7 bases, with 11 bases between. In nucleotides, the CDR3 is TGTGCCAGCAGTGCAGGGGACGGTGGCTACACCTTC. Its translation is CASSAGDGGYTF.

This sequence joins TRBV18 and TRBJ1-1; 9 positions match TRBD1. The junction had 5 bases not matched to a gene; V was cut back by 3 bases and J by 0 bases. The CDR3 spans 16 residues. Germline assignment: CDR1 KGHSH and CDR2 LQKENI. Here the CDR3 DNA reads TGTGCCAGCTCACCTGCCGGGACAGGGCTGAACACTGAAGCTTTCTTT. Its translation is CASSPAGTGLNTEAFF.

This chain links TRBV6-5 with TRBJ1-2, with a weak D call TRBD1 (5 bases). V was trimmed by 6 bases and J by 6 bases, leaving 14 bases between them. CDR1 and CDR2 from the germline V gene are MNHEY and SVGAGI. This CDR3 is 13 amino acids long. The CDR3 DNA reads as TGTGCCAGCAGACCCGACAGAAGGGATGGCTACACCTTC. Translating gives CASRPDRRDGYTF.

The chain employs TRBV9 and TRBJ1-4; maybe TRBD1 (6 bases). Germline CDR1 and CDR2: SGDLS and YYNGEE. The germline V and J ends were trimmed by 0 bases and 7 bases, with 16 bases remaining between them. The CDR3 is 16 amino acids. Written as DNA, the CDR3 is TGTGCCAGCAGCGTAGCCGGAACAGGGTGGGGTGAAAAACTGTTTTTT. Translation: CASSVAGTGWGEKLFF.

The chain employs TRBV7-2 and TRBJ1-5; D is unclear. The CDR3 sequence is 13 residues long. Germline CDR1 and CDR2: SGHTA and FQGNSA. Deletions cut 3 bases from V and 7 bases from J, with 10 bases between. CDR3 coding DNA: TGTGCCAGCAGCTTCGGTACGGGGCAGCCCCAGCATTTT. It encodes CASSFGTGQPQHF.

This clone was recorded a few times. The J gene is TRBJ1-4, the V gene TRBV5-1, with D maybe TRBD1 (5 bases). Germline V CDR1 and CDR2: SGHRS, YFSETQ. The ends were cut back, 3 bases at V and 0 bases at J, with 9 bases in the middle. The CDR3 spans 15 residues. The CDR3 protein is CASSSGGATNEKLFF. DNA for the CDR3: TGCGCCAGCAGCTCCGGGGGGGCAACTAATGAAAAACTGTTTTTT. The full variable domain, completed using reference TRBV5-1 and TRBJ1-4, is KAGVTQTPRYLIKTRGQQVTLSCSPISGHRSVSWYQQTPGQGLQFLFEYFSETQRNKGNFPGRFSGRQFSNSRSEMNVSTLELGDSALYLCASSSGGATNEKLFFGSGTQLSVL.

The chain combines TRBV9 with TRBJ2-7; D call uncertain. The CDR3 extends over 14 amino acids. V lost 0 bases and J lost 2, with 9 bases in between. The germline CDR1 and CDR2 sequences are SGDLS and YYNGEE. The chain's CDR3 is CASSVDWLTYEQYF. The DNA of the CDR3 is TGTGCCAGCAGCGTAGACTGGTTAACCTACGAGCAGTACTTC.

This clone was observed a few times. V is TRBV4-3 and J is TRBJ2-7; the match to TRBD2 covers 11 bases. CDR1 is LGHNA and CDR2 is YSLEER in the germline V gene. V trimming: 1 base; J trimming: 3 bases; junction bases outside the gene matches: 2. This CDR3 is built from 15 residues. CDR3 nucleotides: TGCGCCAGCAGCCAAGGACTAGCGGGAAACTACGAGCAGTACTTC. Translation gives CASSQGLAGNYEQYF.

The genes are TRBV5-6 and TRBJ2-3; 7 nucleotides align to TRBD2. The ends lost 3 bases at V and 0 bases at J; junction bases unmatched: 13. The CDR3 consists of 18 residues. In germline, CDR1 is SGHDT, CDR2 YYEEEE. The CDR3 coding sequence is TGTGCCAGCAGCTCTATTCGAGCGGGGAGCGCTAGCACAGATACGCAGTATTTT. Translating it yields CASSSIRAGSASTDTQYF.

The gene calls are TRBV19 and TRBJ1-5, with D possibly being TRBD1 (5 bases). Per the germline V gene, CDR1 is LNHDA and CDR2 is SQIVND (reference sequence). V shed 10 bases and J shed 7 bases, with 14 bases lying between them. There are 12 residues in the CDR3. CDR3 protein: CATSGLRQPQHF. Here the CDR3 DNA reads TGTGCCACTTCAGGGTTGCGGCAGCCCCAGCATTTT.